The rows below give T cell receptor beta chains drawn from one sample of a study of blood T cell repertoires in COVID-19. TCRdb keeps only in-frame clones here, not all; method: immunoSEQ multiplex PCR. The table has 300,000 to 450,000 clones, roughly nine tenths seen once. Sequenced: PBMCs or T cells enriched from blood (not recorded which). The source is a man between 18 and 35 years old who had recovered from COVID-19. CDR3s include the opening cysteine and the closing phenylalanine or tryptophan. Each record gives: clone size, D gene, J gene, V gene, CDR3 protein, CDR3 DNA. The D gene is left open where the match is weak. Size is stated for part of the rows, as once, few or many counts, or as a class when the clone is expanded.

clone_size: .; d_call: TRBD1; j_call: TRBJ2-7; v_call: TRBV3-1/TRBV3-2; cdr3_aa: CASSQGTGDYEQYF; cdr3_nt: TGTGCCAGCAGCCAAGGGACAGGGGACTACGAGCAGTACTTC
clone_size: .; d_call: .; j_call: TRBJ1-5; v_call: TRBV29-1; cdr3_aa: CSVVYGEPGSNQPQHF; cdr3_nt: TGCAGCGTTGTTTATGGGGAGCCGGGGAGCAATCAGCCCCAGCATTTT
clone_size: .; d_call: TRBD1; j_call: TRBJ2-7; v_call: TRBV5-5; cdr3_aa: CASSYTPGQEVNEQYF; cdr3_nt: TGTGCCAGCAGTTATACGCCGGGACAGGAGGTCAACGAGCAGTACTTC
clone_size: .; d_call: TRBD2; j_call: TRBJ2-2; v_call: TRBV27; cdr3_aa: CASGTSGGTGELFF; cdr3_nt: TGTGCCAGCGGGACTAGCGGGGGCACCGGGGAGCTGTTTTTT
clone_size: once; d_call: TRBD1; j_call: TRBJ2-5; v_call: TRBV20-1; cdr3_aa: CSASSLGQGVRETQYF; cdr3_nt: TGCAGTGCTAGTTCCTTGGGACAGGGGGTTCGGGAGACCCAGTACTTC
clone_size: .; d_call: TRBD1; j_call: TRBJ2-7; v_call: TRBV11-2; cdr3_aa: CASSLGGAGGPYEQYF; cdr3_nt: TGTGCCAGCAGCTTAGGTGGGGCAGGGGGTCCCTACGAGCAGTACTTC
clone_size: .; d_call: .; j_call: TRBJ2-5; v_call: TRBV7-2; cdr3_aa: CASSNTGGQETQYF; cdr3_nt: TGTGCCAGCAGCAATACCGGGGGCCAAGAGACCCAGTACTTC
clone_size: .; d_call: .; j_call: TRBJ1-1; v_call: TRBV19; cdr3_aa: CASQGRGGNTEAFF; cdr3_nt: TGTGCCAGCCAAGGGAGGGGCGGGAACACTGAAGCTTTCTTT
clone_size: few; d_call: .; j_call: TRBJ1-4; v_call: TRBV11-1; cdr3_aa: CASSPYPTAANEKLFF; cdr3_nt: TGTGCCAGCAGCCCGTATCCCACAGCCGCTAATGAAAAACTGTTTTTT
clone_size: .; d_call: .; j_call: TRBJ2-7; v_call: TRBV7-3; cdr3_aa: CASSPAPRGEQYF; cdr3_nt: TGTGCCAGCAGCCCCGCCCCGCGGGGCGAGCAGTACTTC
clone_size: .; d_call: TRBD2; j_call: TRBJ2-1; v_call: TRBV24-1; cdr3_aa: CATSPLAGNNEQFF; cdr3_nt: TGTGCCACCAGCCCACTAGCGGGAAACAATGAGCAGTTCTTC
clone_size: .; d_call: .; j_call: TRBJ1-4; v_call: TRBV19; cdr3_aa: CASSMTSGEKLFF; cdr3_nt: TGTGCCAGTAGTATGACTTCCGGGGAAAAACTGTTTTTT
clone_size: .; d_call: TRBD1; j_call: TRBJ2-1; v_call: TRBV5-4; cdr3_aa: CASSPAPGQGMSSEQFF; cdr3_nt: TGTGCCAGCAGCCCCGCCCCGGGACAGGGGATGAGCAGTGAGCAGTTCTTC
clone_size: .; d_call: TRBD1; j_call: TRBJ1-4; v_call: TRBV7-9; cdr3_aa: CASSLRGPWEKLFF; cdr3_nt: TGTGCCAGCAGCTTAAGGGGGCCTTGGGAAAAACTGTTTTTT
clone_size: once; d_call: .; j_call: TRBJ1-2; v_call: TRBV18; cdr3_aa: CASSPEGLQGKNGYTF; cdr3_nt: TGTGCCAGCTCACCAGAGGGTTTACAGGGAAAGAATGGCTACACCTTC
clone_size: .; d_call: TRBD1; j_call: TRBJ2-7; v_call: TRBV2; cdr3_aa: CASSSGTGTYEQYF; cdr3_nt: TGTGCCAGCAGTTCGGGGACAGGGACCTACGAGCAGTACTTC
clone_size: .; d_call: .; j_call: TRBJ2-3; v_call: TRBV28; cdr3_aa: CASSERGDTQYF; cdr3_nt: TGTGCCAGCAGTGAACGGGGGGATACGCAGTATTTT
clone_size: .; d_call: .; j_call: TRBJ1-5; v_call: TRBV5-6; cdr3_aa: CASSLTGINGQPQHF; cdr3_nt: TGTGCCAGCAGCTTAACCGGGATAAACGGTCAGCCCCAGCATTTT
clone_size: .; d_call: TRBD1; j_call: TRBJ1-3; v_call: TRBV9; cdr3_aa: CASSETAGTDIGNTIYF; cdr3_nt: TGTGCCAGCAGCGAGACAGCCGGGACAGATATTGGAAACACCATATATTTT
clone_size: .; d_call: TRBD2; j_call: TRBJ2-1; v_call: TRBV7-2; cdr3_aa: CASSLGLAGRTSYNEQFF; cdr3_nt: TGTGCCAGCAGCTTAGGTCTAGCGGGTCGGACAAGCTACAATGAGCAGTTCTTC
clone_size: few; d_call: .; j_call: TRBJ2-6; v_call: TRBV28; cdr3_aa: CASSAVWGPGANVLTF; cdr3_nt: TGTGCCAGCAGTGCCGTGTGGGGGCCTGGGGCCAACGTCCTGACTTTC
clone_size: .; d_call: TRBD2; j_call: TRBJ2-1; v_call: TRBV3-1/TRBV3-2; cdr3_aa: CASSQVEGLVSYNEQFF; cdr3_nt: TGTGCCAGCAGCCAAGTTGAGGGACTAGTTTCCTACAATGAGCAGTTCTTC
clone_size: .; d_call: TRBD1; j_call: TRBJ1-5; v_call: TRBV30; cdr3_aa: CAWSVSSGQGGQPQHF; cdr3_nt: TGTGCCTGGAGTGTGTCTTCTGGACAGGGCGGTCAGCCCCAGCATTTT
clone_size: .; d_call: .; j_call: TRBJ2-7; v_call: TRBV9; cdr3_aa: CASSPLLASYEQYF; cdr3_nt: TGTGCCAGCAGCCCCCTCCTAGCGAGCTACGAGCAGTACTTC
clone_size: many; d_call: .; j_call: TRBJ2-1; v_call: TRBV7-3; cdr3_aa: CASSLGASSYNEQFF; cdr3_nt: TGTGCCAGCAGCTTAGGAGCGAGCTCCTACAATGAGCAGTTCTTC
clone_size: .; d_call: TRBD2; j_call: TRBJ2-1; v_call: TRBV3-1/TRBV3-2; cdr3_aa: CASSQDGTSGNEQFF; cdr3_nt: TGTGCCAGCAGCCAAGATGGGACTAGCGGTAATGAGCAGTTCTTC
clone_size: .; d_call: TRBD1; j_call: TRBJ1-1; v_call: TRBV7-9; cdr3_aa: CASSLQGQMNTEAFF; cdr3_nt: TGTGCCAGCAGCCTACAGGGGCAGATGAACACTGAAGCTTTCTTT
clone_size: few; d_call: TRBD2; j_call: TRBJ2-3; v_call: TRBV7-3; cdr3_aa: CASSLMSGGQDTQYF; cdr3_nt: TGTGCCAGCAGCTTAATGTCGGGGGGGCAAGATACGCAGTATTTT
clone_size: .; d_call: TRBD2; j_call: TRBJ2-1; v_call: TRBV7-2; cdr3_aa: CASSLSGTSGFGEQFF; cdr3_nt: TGTGCCAGCAGCTTATCAGGGACTAGCGGGTTTGGTGAGCAGTTCTTC
clone_size: .; d_call: TRBD1; j_call: TRBJ1-1; v_call: TRBV6-5; cdr3_aa: CASRGQGSRAEAFF; cdr3_nt: TGTGCCAGCAGGGGACAGGGGAGTCGGGCTGAAGCTTTCTTT
clone_size: .; d_call: .; j_call: TRBJ1-2; v_call: TRBV19; cdr3_aa: CASKDTPRANYGYTF; cdr3_nt: TGTGCCAGTAAGGACACGCCCCGAGCTAACTATGGCTACACCTTC
clone_size: once; d_call: TRBD2; j_call: TRBJ2-5; v_call: TRBV9; cdr3_aa: CASSVRAGGQETQYF; cdr3_nt: TGTGCCAGCAGCGTAAGAGCGGGGGGGCAAGAGACCCAGTACTTC
clone_size: .; d_call: TRBD2; j_call: TRBJ2-7; v_call: TRBV19; cdr3_aa: CASSSRLAGSSYEQYF; cdr3_nt: TGTGCCAGTAGCTCGAGACTAGCGGGATCCTCCTACGAGCAGTACTTC
clone_size: .; d_call: TRBD1; j_call: TRBJ1-3; v_call: TRBV2; cdr3_aa: CASRDRGYTIYF; cdr3_nt: TGTGCCAGCAGGGACAGGGGTTACACCATATATTTT
clone_size: .; d_call: .; j_call: TRBJ2-5; v_call: TRBV3-1/TRBV3-2; cdr3_aa: CASSQEEGRGETQYF; cdr3_nt: TGTGCCAGCAGCCAAGAAGAGGGCCGGGGAGAGACCCAGTACTTC
clone_size: .; d_call: .; j_call: TRBJ2-1; v_call: TRBV28; cdr3_aa: CATSLGNEQFF; cdr3_nt: TGTGCCACCTCGCTAGGCAATGAGCAGTTCTTC
clone_size: .; d_call: .; j_call: TRBJ2-2; v_call: TRBV7-9; cdr3_aa: CASSSEGVYIENTGELFF; cdr3_nt: TGTGCCAGCAGCTCAGAAGGGGTGTACATCGAGAACACCGGGGAGCTGTTTTTT
clone_size: once; d_call: .; j_call: TRBJ2-1; v_call: TRBV7-2; cdr3_aa: CASSLGWGGALGDEQFF; cdr3_nt: TGTGCCAGCAGCTTAGGTTGGGGCGGGGCCCTGGGGGATGAGCAGTTCTTC
clone_size: .; d_call: .; j_call: TRBJ1-2; v_call: TRBV18; cdr3_aa: CASSLDSYGYTF; cdr3_nt: TGTGCCAGCTCTCTGGACAGCTATGGCTACACCTTC
clone_size: .; d_call: .; j_call: TRBJ2-6; v_call: TRBV15; cdr3_aa: CATSKGGTVYSGANVLTF; cdr3_nt: TGTGCCACCAGCAAAGGGGGGACAGTATACTCTGGGGCCAACGTCCTGACTTTC
clone_size: .; d_call: TRBD1; j_call: TRBJ1-2; v_call: TRBV7-3; cdr3_aa: CASSSVLILDRGIFGYTF; cdr3_nt: TGTGCCAGCAGCTCAGTCCTTATTTTGGACAGGGGGATTTTTGGCTACACCTTC
clone_size: .; d_call: .; j_call: TRBJ2-1; v_call: TRBV10-3; cdr3_aa: CAISERLAYNEQFF; cdr3_nt: TGTGCCATCAGTGAGAGGCTAGCTTACAATGAGCAGTTCTTC
clone_size: .; d_call: TRBD2; j_call: TRBJ2-5; v_call: TRBV7-3; cdr3_aa: CASSLAGGFQETQYF; cdr3_nt: TGTGCCAGCAGCTTAGCGGGAGGGTTCCAAGAGACCCAGTACTTC
clone_size: .; d_call: TRBD2; j_call: TRBJ2-7; v_call: TRBV3-1/TRBV3-2; cdr3_aa: CASSQSSRARTSGSYEQYF; cdr3_nt: TGTGCCAGCAGCCAATCCAGCAGGGCGAGAACTAGCGGGAGCTACGAGCAGTACTTC
clone_size: .; d_call: .; j_call: TRBJ1-1; v_call: TRBV19; cdr3_aa: CASRSGRNTEAFF; cdr3_nt: TGTGCCAGTAGATCCGGGAGAAACACTGAAGCTTTCTTT
clone_size: .; d_call: TRBD2; j_call: TRBJ2-3; v_call: TRBV9; cdr3_aa: CASSVRLAPTDTQYF; cdr3_nt: TGTGCCAGCAGCGTTCGACTAGCTCCAACAGATACGCAGTATTTT
clone_size: .; d_call: TRBD1; j_call: TRBJ2-1; v_call: TRBV5-8; cdr3_aa: CASSPWTGGRLYNEQFF; cdr3_nt: TGTGCCAGCAGCCCCTGGACAGGGGGCCGCCTTTACAATGAGCAGTTCTTC
clone_size: once; d_call: .; j_call: TRBJ2-3; v_call: TRBV28; cdr3_aa: CASSPLALPSSSTDTQYF; cdr3_nt: TGTGCCAGCAGCCCTTTGGCCCTCCCGTCTTCTAGCACAGATACGCAGTATTTT
clone_size: .; d_call: TRBD1; j_call: TRBJ1-1; v_call: TRBV27; cdr3_aa: CASSLRGLDTEAFF; cdr3_nt: TGTGCCAGCAGTTTGAGGGGGCTTGACACTGAAGCTTTCTTT
clone_size: .; d_call: .; j_call: TRBJ1-2; v_call: TRBV6-5; cdr3_aa: CASTSAEAYGYTF; cdr3_nt: TGTGCCAGCACCTCCGCGGAGGCCTATGGCTACACCTTC
clone_size: once; d_call: TRBD2; j_call: TRBJ2-5; v_call: TRBV5-1; cdr3_aa: CASSLTLAMETQYF; cdr3_nt: TGCGCCAGCAGCTTGACACTAGCGATGGAGACCCAGTACTTC
clone_size: .; d_call: TRBD1; j_call: TRBJ2-7; v_call: TRBV19; cdr3_aa: CASSRGQGTAYPYEQYF; cdr3_nt: TGTGCCAGTAGTAGGGGACAGGGGACCGCCTACCCCTACGAGCAGTACTTC
clone_size: .; d_call: TRBD2; j_call: TRBJ2-7; v_call: TRBV19; cdr3_aa: CASTLAGGSIYEQYF; cdr3_nt: TGTGCCAGTACCCTTGCGGGGGGTTCTATTTACGAGCAGTACTTC
clone_size: .; d_call: TRBD2; j_call: TRBJ2-7; v_call: TRBV28; cdr3_aa: CASRTAGSYEQYF; cdr3_nt: TGTGCCAGCAGGACAGCGGGGTCCTACGAGCAGTACTTC
clone_size: .; d_call: .; j_call: TRBJ1-5; v_call: TRBV23-1; cdr3_aa: CASRPPARFQPQHF; cdr3_nt: TGCGCCAGCAGACCGCCCGCGAGGTTTCAGCCCCAGCATTTT